Following are 16 T cell receptor beta chains from one sample sequenced in a study of cytomegalovirus exposure and HLA in healthy donors. It was with 60 Vbeta and 13 Jbeta primers that the PCR ran. Generated by immunoSEQ multiplex PCR, the TCRdb table keeps only in-frame clones and is missing some. This repertoire shows approximately 52,000 clones, 65% to 80% found once; its top ten account for 30% to 35%. Material for sequencing was PBMCs. The receptors stem from a man aged 40-55 years in good health and CMV-seropositive.

The chain couples TRBV7-3 to TRBJ1-3; 8 bases map to TRBD1. The CDR3 loop spans 15 amino acids. CDR1 and CDR2 from the germline V gene are SGHTA and FQGTGA. The ends lost 3 bases at V and 2 bases at J; junction bases unmatched: 3. CDR3 protein: CASSFDRGPGNTIYF. CDR3 nucleotide sequence: TGTGCCAGCAGCTTTGACAGGGGCCCTGGAAACACCATATATTTT. The full variable domain, in which reference TRBV7-3 and TRBJ1-3 provide the parts outside the CDR3, is GAGVSQTPSNKVTEKGKYVELRCDPISGHTALYWYRQSLGQGPEFLIYFQGTGAADDSGLPNDRFFAVRPEGSVSTLKIQRTERGDSAVYLCASSFDRGPGNTIYFGEGSWLTVV.

The chain employs TRBV5-5 and TRBJ1-1, with D tentatively TRBD1 (5 bases). The CDR3 has 14 residues. V was cut by 0 bases and J by 4 bases, with 10 bases left in between. CDR1 and CDR2 from the germline V gene are SGHKS and YYEKEE (reference sequence). CDR3 region: CASSLGDSPTEAFF. The DNA of the CDR3 is TGTGCCAGCAGCTTGGGCGACAGCCCCACTGAAGCTTTCTTT.

The genes are TRBV25-1 and TRBJ1-6; tentatively, D is TRBD1 (5 bases). The CDR3 totals 14 residues. Germline assignment: CDR1 MGHDK and CDR2 SYGVNS. Trimming left V 0 bases short and J 8 bases short, with 8 bases between. CDR3 nucleotide sequence: TGTGCCAGCAGTGAATATTGGGGGGATTCACCCCTCCACTTT. Encoded protein: CASSEYWGDSPLHF.

The chain joins TRBV29-1 to TRBJ2-3, with 14 bases aligning to TRBD2. The CDR3 loop spans 17 amino acids. Per germline, CDR1 SQVTM and CDR2 ANQGSEA. The V gene end was trimmed by 4 bases and the J gene end by 2 bases; junction bases not matched to a gene: 8. The DNA for the CDR3 is TGCAGCGTTGGGACTAGCGGGGGGCTTACCTTCACAGATACGCAGTATTTT. Protein: CSVGTSGGLTFTDTQYF.

The chain's CDR3 is CASSPSGTVIYGYTF. In DNA, the CDR3 is TGTGCCAGCAGCCCCTCCGGGACAGTAATCTATGGCTACACCTTC. The chain links TRBV13 to TRBJ1-2; 7 nucleotides align to TRBD1. CDR1 PRHDT and CDR2 FYEKMQ come from the germline V gene (reference sequence). The ends lost 5 bases at V and 4 bases at J; junction bases unmatched: 10. The CDR3 covers 15 residues.

In this sample, this clone turned up a few times. This rearrangement joins TRBV7-2 to TRBJ2-3; 11 bases align to TRBD2. Per germline, CDR1 SGHTA and CDR2 FQGNSA. CDR3 length: 15 residues. J gave up 7 bases and V 5 bases, and 8 bases lay outside the gene matches. This CDR3 reads CASSNQLAGGNTQYF. DNA for the CDR3: TGTGCCAGCAGCAACCAGCTAGCGGGGGGTAATACGCAGTATTTT. The whole variable domain, remainder taken from reference TRBV7-2 and TRBJ2-3, is GAGVSQSPSNKVTEKGKDVELRCDPISGHTALYWYRQSLGQGLEFLIYFQGNSAPDKSGLPSDRFSAERTGGSVSTLTIQRTQQEDSAVYLCASSNQLAGGNTQYFGPGTRLTVL.

Here the CDR3 reads CASSQAGTENTEAFF. CDR3 sequence (DNA): TGCGCCAGCAGTCAAGCCGGGACAGAGAACACTGAAGCTTTCTTT. The chain carries TRBV23-1 and TRBJ1-1; TRBD1 agrees at 7 bases. TRBV23-1 is recorded as an ORF, its role being uncertain. With V trimmed by 2 bases and J by 1 base, 4 bases remained unmatched. The CDR3 has 15 residues.

This clone was seen at least ten times. The CDR3 reads CASSQAPPLTEAFF. The CDR3 DNA is TGTGCCAGCAGCCAGGCCCCGCCACTCACTGAAGCTTTCTTT. The chain uses TRBV6-5 and TRBJ1-1; D not certain. Germline-derived CDR1 and CDR2 are MNHEY and SVGAGI. CDR3 length: 14 residues. With 6 bases removed from V and 4 bases from J, the gap between germline ends came to 15 bases.

J is TRBJ1-5 and V is TRBV30; TRBD1 might be the D (5 bases). The CDR3 length is 15 residues. Germline V gives CDR1 GTSNPN, CDR2 SVGIG (reference sequence). Trimming shortened V by 2 bases and J by 4 bases, and 15 bases separated the two germline ends. CDR3 nucleotide sequence: TGTGCCTGGAGTAAGGGGTTCAATGCTAATCAGCCCCAGCATTTT. Protein sequence: CAWSKGFNANQPQHF.

J is TRBJ2-1 and V is TRBV5-6, with 7 bases aligning to TRBD2. The CDR3 sequence is 15 residues long. Germline V CDR1 and CDR2: SGHDT, YYEEEE. V lost 0 bases, J lost 7 bases, and 7 bases stayed unmatched. The CDR3 is CASSLEGLGTNEQFF. The CDR3 bases are TGTGCCAGCAGCTTGGAAGGACTAGGGACGAATGAGCAGTTCTTC.

J is TRBJ1-2 and V is TRBV7-9; 7 bases match TRBD1. V lost 7 bases to trimming and J lost 7 bases; unmatched junction nucleotides: 21. The CDR3 contains 17 residues. Germline V gene sequence: CDR1 SEHNR, CDR2 FQNEAQ (reference sequence). The CDR3 nucleotides are TGTGCCAGCACCCCCGAAGGCCCGAGACAGGGAGCGGGTGGCTACACCTTC. This gives the protein CASTPEGPRQGAGGYTF.

This clone has only a few counts. The V call is TRBV7-2, the J call TRBJ2-3; 11 bases are a match to TRBD2. Germline-derived CDR1 and CDR2 are SGHTA and FQGNSA. The V segment lost 7 bases and the J segment 4 bases; nucleotides outside the gene matches: 10. The CDR3 is 16 residues long. CDR3 in amino acids: CASTSLAGVLSDTQYF. Here the CDR3 DNA reads TGTGCCAGCACCTCACTAGCGGGGGTTCTTTCAGATACGCAGTATTTT.

This chain joins TRBV18 and TRBJ2-3, with TRBD2 matching 12 bases. V lost 6 bases, J lost 0 bases, and 10 bases stayed unmatched. The length of the CDR3 is 18 residues. Germline assignment: CDR1 KGHSH and CDR2 LQKENI. The CDR3 is CASSSTSGGTFSTDTQYF. In DNA form, the CDR3 reads TGTGCCAGCTCGTCGACTAGCGGGGGAACTTTCAGCACAGATACGCAGTATTTT.

This clone came up once. This chain links TRBV6-1 with TRBJ1-2; 7 bases align to TRBD1. The J segment lost 3 bases and the V segment lost 6 bases, leaving 4 bases of the junction unmatched. Germline V CDR1 and CDR2: MNHNS, SASEGT. This CDR3 has 13 residues. The CDR3, as DNA: TGTGCCAGCAGCCGAGACAGGGACTATGGCTACACCTTC. It encodes CASSRDRDYGYTF.

This clone was recorded a few times. The chain recombines TRBV2 with TRBJ2-5; the D is unclear. The CDR3 spans 13 residues. CDR1 is SNHLY, CDR2 FYNNEI, per germline. V was trimmed by 6 bases and J by 1 base, leaving 9 bases between them. CDR3 bases: TGTGCCAGCAGGCCTGAGATCCAAGAGACCCAGTACTTC. Its translation: CASRPEIQETQYF. The entire variable domain, with the rest obtained from reference TRBV2 and TRBJ2-5, is as follows: EPEVTQTPSHQVTQMGQEVILRCVPISNHLYFYWYRQILGQKVEFLVSFYNNEISEKSEIFDDQFSVERPDGSNFTLKIRSTKLEDSAMYFCASRPEIQETQYFGPGTRLLVL.

The chain combines TRBV15 with TRBJ2-3, with D perhaps matching TRBD1 (6 bases). The V gene's germline CDR1 is LNHNV and CDR2 YYDKDF (reference sequence). CDR3 length: 15 residues. The V end lost 0 bases, the J end lost 6 bases, and 13 bases lay between the germline ends. CDR3 residues: CATSRDHGGWDTQYF. The CDR3 DNA follows: TGTGCCACCAGCAGAGATCATGGGGGCTGGGATACGCAGTATTTT.